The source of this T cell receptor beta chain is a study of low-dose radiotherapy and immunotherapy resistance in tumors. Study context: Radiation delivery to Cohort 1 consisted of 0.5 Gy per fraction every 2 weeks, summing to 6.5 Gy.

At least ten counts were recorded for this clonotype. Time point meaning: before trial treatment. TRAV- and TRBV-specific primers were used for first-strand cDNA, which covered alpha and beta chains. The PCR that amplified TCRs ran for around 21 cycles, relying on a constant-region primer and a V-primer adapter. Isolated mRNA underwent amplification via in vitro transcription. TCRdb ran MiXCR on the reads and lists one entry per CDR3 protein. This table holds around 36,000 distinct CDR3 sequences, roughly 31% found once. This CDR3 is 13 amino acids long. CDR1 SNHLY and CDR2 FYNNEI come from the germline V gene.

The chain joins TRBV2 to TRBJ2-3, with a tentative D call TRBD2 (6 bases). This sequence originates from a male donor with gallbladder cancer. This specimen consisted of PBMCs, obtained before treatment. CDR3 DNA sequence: TGTGTTAGCAACGGGGGACGCACAGATACGCAGTATTTT. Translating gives CVSNGGRTDTQYF.